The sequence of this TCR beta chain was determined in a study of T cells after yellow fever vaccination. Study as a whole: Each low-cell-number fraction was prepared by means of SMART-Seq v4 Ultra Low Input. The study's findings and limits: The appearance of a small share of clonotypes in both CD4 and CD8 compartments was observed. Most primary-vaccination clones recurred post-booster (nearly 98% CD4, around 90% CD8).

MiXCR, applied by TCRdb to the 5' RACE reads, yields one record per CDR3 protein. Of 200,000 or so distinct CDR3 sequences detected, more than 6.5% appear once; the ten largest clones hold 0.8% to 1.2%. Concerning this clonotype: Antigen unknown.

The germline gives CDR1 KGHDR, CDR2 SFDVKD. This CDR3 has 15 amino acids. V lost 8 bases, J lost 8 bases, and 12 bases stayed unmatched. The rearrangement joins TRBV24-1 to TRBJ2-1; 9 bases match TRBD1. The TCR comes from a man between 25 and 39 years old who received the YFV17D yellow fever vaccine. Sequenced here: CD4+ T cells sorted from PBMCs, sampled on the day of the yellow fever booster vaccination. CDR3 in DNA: TGTGCCACCAACGACCCGGGACAGGGTCGGGATGAGCAGTTCTTC. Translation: CATNDPGQGRDEQFF.